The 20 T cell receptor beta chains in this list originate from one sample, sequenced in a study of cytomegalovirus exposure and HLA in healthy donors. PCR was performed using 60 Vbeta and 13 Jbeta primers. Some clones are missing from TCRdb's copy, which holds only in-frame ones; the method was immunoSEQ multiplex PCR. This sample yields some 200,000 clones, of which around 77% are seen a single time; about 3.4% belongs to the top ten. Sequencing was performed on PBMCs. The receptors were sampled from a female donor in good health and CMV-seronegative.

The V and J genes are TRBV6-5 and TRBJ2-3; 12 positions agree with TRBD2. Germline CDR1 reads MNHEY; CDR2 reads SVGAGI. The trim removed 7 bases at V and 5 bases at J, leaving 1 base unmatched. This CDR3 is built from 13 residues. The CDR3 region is CASTSGGGDTQYF. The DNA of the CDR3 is TGTGCCAGCACTAGCGGGGGGGGAGATACGCAGTATTTT.

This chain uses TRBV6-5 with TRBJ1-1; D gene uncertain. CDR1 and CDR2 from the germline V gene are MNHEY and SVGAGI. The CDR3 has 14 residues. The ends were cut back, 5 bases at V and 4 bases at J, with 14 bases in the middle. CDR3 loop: CASSEGIGLTEAFF. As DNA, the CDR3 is TGTGCCAGCAGTGAGGGAATCGGGCTCACTGAAGCTTTCTTT.

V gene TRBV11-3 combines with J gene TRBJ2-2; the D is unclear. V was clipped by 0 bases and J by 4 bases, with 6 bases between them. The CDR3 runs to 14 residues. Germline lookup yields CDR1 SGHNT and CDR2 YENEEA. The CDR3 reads CASSLDSTTGELFF. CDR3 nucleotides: TGTGCCAGCAGCTTAGATAGTACCACCGGGGAGCTGTTTTTT.

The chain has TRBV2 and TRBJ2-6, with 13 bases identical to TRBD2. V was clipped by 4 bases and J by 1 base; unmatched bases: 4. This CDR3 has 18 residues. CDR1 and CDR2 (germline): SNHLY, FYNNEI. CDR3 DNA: TGTGCCAGCAGTGTTTCGGGACTAGCGGGGTCTGGGGCCAACGTCCTGACTTTC. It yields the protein CASSVSGLAGSGANVLTF.

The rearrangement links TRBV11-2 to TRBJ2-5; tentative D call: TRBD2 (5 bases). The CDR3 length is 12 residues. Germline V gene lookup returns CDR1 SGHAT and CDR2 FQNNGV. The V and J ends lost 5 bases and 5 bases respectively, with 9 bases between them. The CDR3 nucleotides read TGTGCCAGCAGCCAAAGCGGTGAGACCCAGTACTTC. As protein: CASSQSGETQYF.

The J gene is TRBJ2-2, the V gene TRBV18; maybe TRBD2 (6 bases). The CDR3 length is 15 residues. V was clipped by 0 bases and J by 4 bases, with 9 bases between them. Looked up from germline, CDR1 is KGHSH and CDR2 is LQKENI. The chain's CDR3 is CASSPPGEVTGELFF. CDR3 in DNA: TGTGCCAGCTCACCACCAGGGGAGGTCACCGGGGAGCTGTTTTTT.

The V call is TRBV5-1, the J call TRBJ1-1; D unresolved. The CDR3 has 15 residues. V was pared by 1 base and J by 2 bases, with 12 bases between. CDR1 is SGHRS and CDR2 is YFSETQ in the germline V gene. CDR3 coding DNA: TGCGCCAGCAGCTTGTATTTAGGGAGAAACACTGAAGCTTTCTTT. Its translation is CASSLYLGRNTEAFF.

CDR3 in DNA: TGTGCCAGCAGCTTAAGGGCGAGGGGGCAAGAGACCCAGTACTTC. Translation: CASSLRARGQETQYF. The rearrangement links TRBV7-2 to TRBJ2-5; D might be TRBD1 (6 bases). CDR3 length equals 15 residues. Germline CDR1 SGHTA, CDR2 FQGNSA. Trimming took off 2 bases at V and 2 bases at J, with 12 bases between the two ends.

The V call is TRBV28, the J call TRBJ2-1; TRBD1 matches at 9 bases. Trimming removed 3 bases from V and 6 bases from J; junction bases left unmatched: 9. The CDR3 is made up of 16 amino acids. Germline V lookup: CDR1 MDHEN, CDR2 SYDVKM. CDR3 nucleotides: TGTGCCAGCAGTTTCCGGGGACAGGGAGTGGGCAATGAGCAGTTCTTC. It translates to CASSFRGQGVGNEQFF. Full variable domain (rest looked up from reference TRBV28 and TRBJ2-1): DVKVTQSSRYLVKRTGEKVFLECVQDMDHENMFWYRQDPGLGLRLIYFSYDVKMKEKGDIPEGYSVSREKKERFSLILESASTNQTSMYLCASSFRGQGVGNEQFFGPGTRLTVL.

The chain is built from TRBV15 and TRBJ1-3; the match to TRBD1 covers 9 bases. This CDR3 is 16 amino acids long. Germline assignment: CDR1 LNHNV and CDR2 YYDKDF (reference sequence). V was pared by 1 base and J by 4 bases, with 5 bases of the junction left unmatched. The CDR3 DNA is TGTGCCACCAGCAGAGGAGGGACAGGGCCCGGAAACACCATATATTTT. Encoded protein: CATSRGGTGPGNTIYF.

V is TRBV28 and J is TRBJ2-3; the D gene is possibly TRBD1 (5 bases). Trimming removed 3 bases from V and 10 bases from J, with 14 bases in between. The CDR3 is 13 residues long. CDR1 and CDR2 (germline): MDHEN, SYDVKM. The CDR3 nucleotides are TGTGCCAGCAGTTTCAGGTCAGGGAAGGCGCAGTATTTT. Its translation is CASSFRSGKAQYF.

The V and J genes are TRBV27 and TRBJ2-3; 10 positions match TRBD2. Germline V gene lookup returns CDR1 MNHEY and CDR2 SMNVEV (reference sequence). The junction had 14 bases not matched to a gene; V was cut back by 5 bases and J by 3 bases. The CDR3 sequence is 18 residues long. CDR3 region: CASSPERGAGGKTDTQYF. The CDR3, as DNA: TGTGCCAGCAGTCCAGAAAGGGGAGCGGGAGGGAAAACAGATACGCAGTATTTT.

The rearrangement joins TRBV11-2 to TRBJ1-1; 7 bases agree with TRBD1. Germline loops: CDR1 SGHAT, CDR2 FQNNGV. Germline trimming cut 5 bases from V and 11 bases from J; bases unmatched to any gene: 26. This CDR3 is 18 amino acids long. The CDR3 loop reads CASSPLTTLIGQEPRAFF. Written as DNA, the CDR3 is TGTGCCAGCAGCCCACTCACCACGCTTATTGGACAGGAGCCGCGGGCTTTCTTT.

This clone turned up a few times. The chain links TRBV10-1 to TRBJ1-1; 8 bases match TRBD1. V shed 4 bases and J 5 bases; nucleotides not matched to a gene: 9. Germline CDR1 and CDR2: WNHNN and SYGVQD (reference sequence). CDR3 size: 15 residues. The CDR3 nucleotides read TGCGCCAGCAGTGGACAGGGGTCGGTTCAAACTGAAGCTTTCTTT. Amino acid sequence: CASSGQGSVQTEAFF.

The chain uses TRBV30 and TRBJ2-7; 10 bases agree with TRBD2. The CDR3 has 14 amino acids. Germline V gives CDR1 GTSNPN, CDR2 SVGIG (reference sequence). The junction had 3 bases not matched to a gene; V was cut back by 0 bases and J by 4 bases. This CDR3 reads CAWSVDSGRYEQYF. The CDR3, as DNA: TGTGCCTGGAGTGTAGATAGCGGGAGGTACGAGCAGTACTTC.

CDR3 bases: TGCGCCAGCAGCCAAGAACCAATCGGTCGGGAAAAACTGTTTTTT. Its protein is CASSQEPIGREKLFF. The chain joins TRBV4-1 to TRBJ1-4; D is unclear. V lost 0 bases and J lost 8, with 13 bases in between. Germline-derived CDR1 and CDR2 are MGHRA and YSYEKL. The CDR3 is made up of 15 amino acids.

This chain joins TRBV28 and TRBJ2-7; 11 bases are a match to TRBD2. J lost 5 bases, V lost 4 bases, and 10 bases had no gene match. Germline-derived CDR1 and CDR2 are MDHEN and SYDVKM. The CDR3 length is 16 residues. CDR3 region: CASSSSLAGGPNEQYF. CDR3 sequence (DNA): TGTGCCAGCAGTTCCAGTTTAGCGGGAGGGCCTAACGAGCAGTACTTC.

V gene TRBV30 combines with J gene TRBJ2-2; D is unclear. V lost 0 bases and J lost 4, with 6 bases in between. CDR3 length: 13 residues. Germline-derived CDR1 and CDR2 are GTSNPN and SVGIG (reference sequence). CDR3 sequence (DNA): TGTGCCTGGAGTGTACAGTTCACCGGGGAGCTGTTTTTT. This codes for CAWSVQFTGELFF.

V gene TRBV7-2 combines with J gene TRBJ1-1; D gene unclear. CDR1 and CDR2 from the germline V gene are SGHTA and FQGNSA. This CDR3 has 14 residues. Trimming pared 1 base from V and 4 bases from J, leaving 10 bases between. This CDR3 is CASSLVPEGTEAFF. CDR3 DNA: TGTGCCAGCAGCTTAGTACCCGAGGGCACTGAAGCTTTCTTT.

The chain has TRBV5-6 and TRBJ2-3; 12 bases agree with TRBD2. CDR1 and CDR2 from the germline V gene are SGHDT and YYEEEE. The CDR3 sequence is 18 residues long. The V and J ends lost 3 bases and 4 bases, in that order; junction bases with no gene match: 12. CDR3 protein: CASSSGQLLAGGPDTQYF. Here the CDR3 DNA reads TGTGCCAGCAGCTCGGGACAGTTACTAGCGGGGGGACCAGATACGCAGTATTTT.